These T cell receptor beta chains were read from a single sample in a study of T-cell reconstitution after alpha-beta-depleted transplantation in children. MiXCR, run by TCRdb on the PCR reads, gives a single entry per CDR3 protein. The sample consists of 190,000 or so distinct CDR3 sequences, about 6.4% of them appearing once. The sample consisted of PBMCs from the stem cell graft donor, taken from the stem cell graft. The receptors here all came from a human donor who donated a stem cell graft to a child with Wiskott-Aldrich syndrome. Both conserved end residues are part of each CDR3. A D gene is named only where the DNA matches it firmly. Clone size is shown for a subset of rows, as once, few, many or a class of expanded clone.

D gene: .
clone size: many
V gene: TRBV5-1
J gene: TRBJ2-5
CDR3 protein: CASSPGLEETQYF
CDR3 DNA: TGCGCCAGCAGCCCGGGACTGGAAGAGACCCAGTACTTC

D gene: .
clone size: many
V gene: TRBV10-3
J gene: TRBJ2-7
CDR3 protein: CAISVGGVREQYF
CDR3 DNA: TGTGCCATCAGTGTTGGAGGGGTACGCGAGCAGTACTTC

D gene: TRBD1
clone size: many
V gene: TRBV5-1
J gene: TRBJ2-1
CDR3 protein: CASSLVDRGKAYNEQFF
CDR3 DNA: TGCGCCAGCAGCTTGGTTGACAGGGGGAAAGCATACAATGAGCAGTTCTTC

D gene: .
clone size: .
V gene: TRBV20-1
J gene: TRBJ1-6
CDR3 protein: CSARKQGNNSPLHF
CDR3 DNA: TGCAGTGCTAGAAAACAGGGCAACAATTCACCCCTCCACTTT

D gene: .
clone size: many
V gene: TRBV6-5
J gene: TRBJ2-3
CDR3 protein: CASSYSRGSTDTQYF
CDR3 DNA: TGTGCCAGCAGTTACTCGAGGGGAAGCACAGATACGCAGTATTTT

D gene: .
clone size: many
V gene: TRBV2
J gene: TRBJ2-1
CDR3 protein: CASSEADRGFF
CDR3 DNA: TGTGCCAGCAGTGAAGCCGACCGCGGGTTCTTC

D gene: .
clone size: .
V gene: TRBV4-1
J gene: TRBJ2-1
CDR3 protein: CASSQPTPGLAYNEQFF
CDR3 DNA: TGCGCCAGCAGCCAGCCGACTCCGGGACTCGCCTACAATGAGCAGTTCTTC

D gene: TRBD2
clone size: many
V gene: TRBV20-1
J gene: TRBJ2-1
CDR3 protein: CSARWLAGEQFF
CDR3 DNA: TGCAGTGCTAGGTGGCTAGCGGGTGAGCAGTTCTTC

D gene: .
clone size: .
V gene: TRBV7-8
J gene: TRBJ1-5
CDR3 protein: CASSIEGLASNQPQHF
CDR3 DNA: TGTGCCAGCAGCATCGAGGGCCTAGCTAGCAATCAGCCCCAGCATTTT

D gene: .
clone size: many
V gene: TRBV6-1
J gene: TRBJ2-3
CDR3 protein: CASSEVDGPPRGTQYF
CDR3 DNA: TGTGCCAGCAGTGAAGTAGACGGTCCCCCACGGGGTACGCAGTATTTT

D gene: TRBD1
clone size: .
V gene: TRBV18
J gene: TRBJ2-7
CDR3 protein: CASSPSQTGAGEQYF
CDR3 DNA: TGTGCCAGCTCACCATCCCAGACAGGGGCGGGTGAGCAGTACTTC

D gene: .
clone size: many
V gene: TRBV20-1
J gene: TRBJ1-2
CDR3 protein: CSARDQAAGDRGYTF
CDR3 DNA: TGCAGTGCTAGAGATCAGGCCGCGGGGGACCGTGGCTACACCTTC

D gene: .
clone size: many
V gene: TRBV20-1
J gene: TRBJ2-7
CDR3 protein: CSAADPGAQGVQYF
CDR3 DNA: TGCAGTGCCGCAGATCCGGGGGCGCAAGGTGTGCAGTACTTC

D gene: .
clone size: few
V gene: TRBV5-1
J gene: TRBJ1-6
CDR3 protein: CASSLESTGLNYNSPLHF
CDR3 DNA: TGCGCCAGCAGCTTGGAATCAACAGGGTTAAACTATAATTCACCCCTCCACTTT

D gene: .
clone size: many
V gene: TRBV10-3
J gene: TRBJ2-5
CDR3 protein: CAIRQDSIFETQYF
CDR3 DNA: TGTGCCATCAGGCAGGACAGTATCTTTGAGACCCAGTACTTC

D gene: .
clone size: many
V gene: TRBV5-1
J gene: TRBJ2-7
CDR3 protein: CASSPGLANYEQYF
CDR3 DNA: TGCGCCAGCAGCCCGGGACTCGCAAACTACGAGCAGTACTTC

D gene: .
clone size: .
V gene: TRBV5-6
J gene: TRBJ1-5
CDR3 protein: CASSLTPQGQPQHF
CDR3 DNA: TGTGCCAGCAGCTTAACCCCCCAGGGTCAGCCCCAGCATTTT

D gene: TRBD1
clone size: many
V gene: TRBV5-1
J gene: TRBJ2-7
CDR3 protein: CASSLEGAPYEQYF
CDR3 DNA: TGCGCCAGCAGCTTGGAGGGGGCCCCCTACGAGCAGTACTTC

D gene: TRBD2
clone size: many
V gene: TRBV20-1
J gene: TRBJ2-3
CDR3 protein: CSGYSGGTDTQYF
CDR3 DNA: TGCAGTGGATATAGCGGGGGCACAGATACGCAGTATTTT

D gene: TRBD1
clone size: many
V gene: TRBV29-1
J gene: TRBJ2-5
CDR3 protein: CSVEGGTGMVGEYF
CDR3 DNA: TGCAGCGTCGAAGGCGGGACAGGGATGGTCGGCGAGTACTTC

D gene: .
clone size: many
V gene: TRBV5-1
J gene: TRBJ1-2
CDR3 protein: CASSSDGGGGYTF
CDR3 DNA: TGCGCCAGCAGCTCGGATGGAGGGGGAGGCTACACCTTC

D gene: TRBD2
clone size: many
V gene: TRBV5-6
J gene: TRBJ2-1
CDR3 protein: CASSFTGLAGGREQFF
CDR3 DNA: TGTGCCAGCAGCTTTACGGGACTAGCGGGAGGGAGGGAGCAGTTCTTC

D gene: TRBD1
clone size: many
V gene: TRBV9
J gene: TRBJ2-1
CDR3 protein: CASSATGDEGEQFF
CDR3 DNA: TGTGCCAGCAGCGCGACAGGGGATGAGGGTGAGCAGTTCTTC

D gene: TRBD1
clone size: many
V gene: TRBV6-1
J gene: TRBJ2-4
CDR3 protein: CASSRQGPGNIQYF
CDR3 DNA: TGTGCCAGCAGCCGACAGGGGCCGGGAAACATTCAGTACTTC

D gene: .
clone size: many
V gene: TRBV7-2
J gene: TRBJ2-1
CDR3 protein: CASSFTRWGYNEQFF
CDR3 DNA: TGTGCCAGCAGCTTCACTCGGTGGGGATACAATGAGCAGTTCTTC

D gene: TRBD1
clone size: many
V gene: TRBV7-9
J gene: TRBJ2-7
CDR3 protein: CASSSLSRDRGTF
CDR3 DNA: TGTGCCAGCAGCTCCCTGTCCAGGGACAGGGGCACTTTC

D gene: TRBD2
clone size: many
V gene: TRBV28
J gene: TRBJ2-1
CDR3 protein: CASLRAGASYNEQFF
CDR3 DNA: TGTGCCAGCTTGAGAGCGGGGGCCTCCTACAATGAGCAGTTCTTC

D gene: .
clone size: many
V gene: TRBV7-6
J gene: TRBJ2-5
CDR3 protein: CASSLARGWGETQYF
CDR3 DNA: TGTGCCAGCAGCTTGGCCAGGGGATGGGGAGAGACCCAGTACTTC